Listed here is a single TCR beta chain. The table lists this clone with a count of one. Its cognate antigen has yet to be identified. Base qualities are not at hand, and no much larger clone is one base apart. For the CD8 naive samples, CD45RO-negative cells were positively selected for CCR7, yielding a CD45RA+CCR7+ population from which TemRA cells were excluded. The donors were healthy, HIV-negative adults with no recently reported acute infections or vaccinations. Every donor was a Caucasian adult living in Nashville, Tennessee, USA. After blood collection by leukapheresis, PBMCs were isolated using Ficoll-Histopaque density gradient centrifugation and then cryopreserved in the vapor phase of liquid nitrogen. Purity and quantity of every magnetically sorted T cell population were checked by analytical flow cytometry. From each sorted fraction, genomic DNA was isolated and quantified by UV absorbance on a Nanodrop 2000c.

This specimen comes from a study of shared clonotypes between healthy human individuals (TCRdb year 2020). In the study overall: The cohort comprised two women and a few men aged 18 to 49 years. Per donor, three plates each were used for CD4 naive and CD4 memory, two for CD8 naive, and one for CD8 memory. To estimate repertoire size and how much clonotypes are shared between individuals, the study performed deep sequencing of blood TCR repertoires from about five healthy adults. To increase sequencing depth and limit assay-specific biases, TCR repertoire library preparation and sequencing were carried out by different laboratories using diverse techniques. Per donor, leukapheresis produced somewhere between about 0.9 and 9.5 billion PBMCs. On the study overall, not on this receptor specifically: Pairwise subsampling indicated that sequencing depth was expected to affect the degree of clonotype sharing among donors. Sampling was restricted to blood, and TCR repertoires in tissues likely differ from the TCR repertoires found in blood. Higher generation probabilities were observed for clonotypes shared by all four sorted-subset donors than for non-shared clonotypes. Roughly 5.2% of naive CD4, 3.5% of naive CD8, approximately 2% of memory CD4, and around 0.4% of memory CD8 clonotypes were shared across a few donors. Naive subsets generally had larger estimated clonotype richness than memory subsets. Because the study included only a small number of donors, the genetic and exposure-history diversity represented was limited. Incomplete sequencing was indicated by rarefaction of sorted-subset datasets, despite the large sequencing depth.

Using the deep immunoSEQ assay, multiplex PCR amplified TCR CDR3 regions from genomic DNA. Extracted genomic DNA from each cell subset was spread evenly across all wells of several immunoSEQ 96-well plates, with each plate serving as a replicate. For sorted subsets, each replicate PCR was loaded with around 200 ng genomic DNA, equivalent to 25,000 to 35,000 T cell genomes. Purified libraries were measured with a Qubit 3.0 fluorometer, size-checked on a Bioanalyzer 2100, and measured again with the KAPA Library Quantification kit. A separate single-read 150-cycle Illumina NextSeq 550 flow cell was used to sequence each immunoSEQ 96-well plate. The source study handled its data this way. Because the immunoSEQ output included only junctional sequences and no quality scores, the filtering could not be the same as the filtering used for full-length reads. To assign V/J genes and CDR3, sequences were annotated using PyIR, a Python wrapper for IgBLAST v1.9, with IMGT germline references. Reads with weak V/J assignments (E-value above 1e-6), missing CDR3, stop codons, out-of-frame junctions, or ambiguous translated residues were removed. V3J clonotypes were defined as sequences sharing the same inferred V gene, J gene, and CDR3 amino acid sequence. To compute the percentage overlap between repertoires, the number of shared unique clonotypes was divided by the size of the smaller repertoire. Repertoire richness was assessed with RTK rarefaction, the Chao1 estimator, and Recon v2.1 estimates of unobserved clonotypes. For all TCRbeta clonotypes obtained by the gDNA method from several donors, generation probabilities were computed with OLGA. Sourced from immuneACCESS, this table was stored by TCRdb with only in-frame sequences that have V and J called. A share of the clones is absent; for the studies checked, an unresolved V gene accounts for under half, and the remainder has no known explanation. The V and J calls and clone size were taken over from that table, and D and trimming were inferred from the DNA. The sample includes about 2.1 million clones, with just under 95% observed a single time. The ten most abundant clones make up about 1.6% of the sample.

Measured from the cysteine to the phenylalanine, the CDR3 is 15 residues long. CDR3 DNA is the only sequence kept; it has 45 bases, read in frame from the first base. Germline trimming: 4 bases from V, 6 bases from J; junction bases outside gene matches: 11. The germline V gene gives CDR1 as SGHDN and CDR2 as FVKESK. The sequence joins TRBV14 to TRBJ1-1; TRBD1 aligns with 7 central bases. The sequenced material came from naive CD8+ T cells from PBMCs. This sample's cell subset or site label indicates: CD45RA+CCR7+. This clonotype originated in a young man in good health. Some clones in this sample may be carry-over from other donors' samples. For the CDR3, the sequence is CASSPFLRQGSEAFF. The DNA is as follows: TGTGCCAGCAGCCCATTTCTTAGACAGGGATCTGAAGCTTTCTTT.